This T cell receptor (beta chain) stems from a study of metastatic and nonmetastatic thyroid tumors. Overall study: Malignant thyroid and benign thyroid patients provided blood and tumor or nodule tissue whose repertoires were compared.

Study-wide points: Versus benign nodules, malignant thyroid tumors reportedly had significantly higher TCR beta diversity, in blood and tumor.

Per the germline V gene, CDR1 is SGDLS and CDR2 is YYNGEE. This CDR3 contains 16 residues. Trimming pared 4 bases from V and 2 bases from J, leaving 16 bases between. Original handling: Clinicopathological groups supplied CDR3 differences that were used to build a distant-metastasis classifier for papillary thyroid cancer. TCRdb called clones again from the PCR reads with MiXCR. The authors' filters were not applied to this entry. The repertoire consists of under 50,000 clones, with 25% to 30% occurring once and the leading ten covering approximately 11%. Turning to this clone: Its antigen is currently unknown.

Every patient underwent thyroid surgery untreated. This sequence joins TRBV9 and TRBJ1-5; D gene unclear. The clonotype was recovered from a male donor with papillary thyroid cancer or a benign thyroid nodule (not recorded which). Some clones in this sample may be carry-over from other donors' samples. The source material was blood. DNA of the CDR3: TGTGCCAGCAGCCCGGAGGGTGTCAATTGCAATCAGCCCCAGCATTTT. Translating gives CASSPEGVNCNQPQHF.